This TCR beta chain originates from a study of blood T cell repertoires in COVID-19. Study at large: Samples representing acute and convalescent COVID-19 were sourced from the United States, Italy and Spain. Sources were T cells, B-cell-depleted T cells, or PBMCs; the material itself was cDNA or gDNA.

Study processing details: From reference gene primer amplification, estimates of nucleated cell counts were derived. TCRdb keeps only in-frame clones here, not all; method: immunoSEQ multiplex PCR. The V and J calls and the clone size are those of that table, but D and trimming were determined from the DNA. This table holds tens of thousands of clones, more than 80% found once. The CDR3 is made up of 15 amino acids. The V gene lost 3 bases and the J gene lost 0 bases, with 11 bases spanning the gap. The germline CDR1 and CDR2 sequences are LNHDA and SQIVND (reference sequence). The chain employs TRBV19 and TRBJ1-1, with D hard to call. The origin of this receptor is a man aged 55-75 years with acute or convalescent COVID-19. The sequencing input was peripheral blood. The CDR3 reads CASSIADGMNTEAFF. The CDR3 DNA follows: TGTGCCAGTAGTATCGCAGACGGGATGAACACTGAAGCTTTCTTT.